This TCR beta chain comes out of a study of blood T cells in healthy people across ages. Whole-study results and caveats: Comparison with aged donors showed that long-lived donors had more naive CD4+ cells and higher diversity. Roughly linear age-related decline in beta diversity appeared, significant by age 40. Conclusively comparing naive with antigen-experienced cells was impossible with unsorted PBMCs. Diversity figures derived from one million T cells were judged to underestimate the true value.

At least ten counts were recorded for this clonotype. Its specificity is unknown. Next came a second PCR, run for about 6 to 12 cycles, which used a sample-barcoded 5' primer along with a J-beta primer mix. Each CDR3 protein is one row after TCRdb ran MiXCR on the 5' RACE reads. This table holds 1.5 million to 2 million distinct CDR3 sequences, roughly 27% found once. The CDR3 extends over 14 amino acids. The germline gives CDR1 LGHNA, CDR2 YSLEER. V was pared by 0 bases and J by 8 bases, with 10 bases between. The TCR originated in a woman aged 25 to 39 in good health. The rearrangement links TRBV4-3 to TRBJ1-4; no reliable D call. The sample comprised blood. The CDR3 region is CASSQESWREKLFF. CDR3 sequence (DNA): TGCGCCAGCAGCCAAGAGTCCTGGCGGGAAAAACTGTTTTTT.